These 6 T cell receptor beta chains were sequenced from one sample in a study of CD8 T cells in ankylosing spondylitis. TCRdb itself ran the 5' RACE reads through MiXCR, one entry per CDR3 protein. This table holds roughly 170,000 distinct CDR3 sequences, roughly 10% found once. Sequencing was done on a sample of blood, either unsorted or a sorted T cell fraction (not recorded which). The receptors originated from a female donor with ankylosing spondylitis or in good health (not recorded which).

This clonotype has more than one count but fewer than ten. The chain combines TRBV7-6 with TRBJ2-2; possible D gene TRBD2, 5 bases. Per germline, CDR1 SGHVS and CDR2 FNYEAQ. The CDR3 is 14 amino acids. Trimming removed 2 bases at V and 6 bases at J, with 10 bases between. This CDR3 reads CASSLSGNPGELFF. The DNA for the CDR3 is TGTGCCAGCAGCTTAAGCGGAAACCCCGGGGAGCTGTTTTTT.

This clonotype was seen repeatedly, ten times or more. V usage is TRBV10-3 and J usage is TRBJ1-1; perhaps TRBD1 as D (6 bases). The ends were cut back, 3 bases at V and 1 base at J, with 12 bases in the middle. The germline V gene has CDR1 ENHRY and CDR2 SYGVKD. The CDR3 runs to 15 residues. CDR3 DNA: TGTGCCATCAGTGACCCTACGGGACAGAACACTGAAGCTTTCTTT. This codes for CAISDPTGQNTEAFF.

This clonotype turned up a few times. The genes are TRBV27 and TRBJ2-4; TRBD2 agrees at 7 bases. There are 14 residues in the CDR3. J gave up 6 bases and V 8 bases, and 10 bases lay outside the gene matches. Germline assignment: CDR1 MNHEY and CDR2 SMNVEV (reference sequence). For the CDR3, the DNA is TGTGCCAGCCGGACCATAGCGGGTGTAAACATTCAGTACTTC. This codes for CASRTIAGVNIQYF.

The chain joins TRBV15 to TRBJ2-5, with D unclear. The V end was cut by 1 base, the J end by 0 bases, with 9 bases between. The CDR3 spans 15 residues. Germline lookup yields CDR1 LNHNV and CDR2 YYDKDF (reference sequence). The CDR3 here is CATSRGRRNQETQYF. CDR3 DNA: TGTGCCACCAGCAGAGGACGTAGGAACCAAGAGACCCAGTACTTC. Complete variable domain (other parts from reference TRBV15 and TRBJ2-5): DAMVIQNPRYQVTQFGKPVTLSCSQTLNHNVMYWYQQKSSQAPKLLFHYYDKDFNNEADTPDNFQSRRPNTSFCFLDIRSPGLGDTAMYLCATSRGRRNQETQYFGPGTRLLVL.

This clonotype was observed a handful of times. The J gene is TRBJ2-7, the V gene TRBV20-1; D gene unclear. The CDR3 is 14 residues long. CDR1 and CDR2 (germline): DFQATT, SNEGSKA (reference sequence). V was pared by 4 bases and J by 4 bases, with 17 bases between. This CDR3 is CSATQRTSRYEQYF. The CDR3 DNA sequence: TGCAGTGCTACCCAGCGTACATCGAGATACGAGCAGTACTTC.

The chain employs TRBV20-1 and TRBJ2-7, with TRBD1 identical over 7 bases. CDR3 length: 15 residues. Per germline, CDR1 DFQATT and CDR2 SNEGSKA (reference sequence). With 0 bases clipped from V and 0 bases from J, the junction kept 5 bases outside the gene matches. CDR3 nucleotides: TGCAGTGCTAGAGATAGTGGGACAGTCTCCTACGAGCAGTACTTC. Its protein product is CSARDSGTVSYEQYF.